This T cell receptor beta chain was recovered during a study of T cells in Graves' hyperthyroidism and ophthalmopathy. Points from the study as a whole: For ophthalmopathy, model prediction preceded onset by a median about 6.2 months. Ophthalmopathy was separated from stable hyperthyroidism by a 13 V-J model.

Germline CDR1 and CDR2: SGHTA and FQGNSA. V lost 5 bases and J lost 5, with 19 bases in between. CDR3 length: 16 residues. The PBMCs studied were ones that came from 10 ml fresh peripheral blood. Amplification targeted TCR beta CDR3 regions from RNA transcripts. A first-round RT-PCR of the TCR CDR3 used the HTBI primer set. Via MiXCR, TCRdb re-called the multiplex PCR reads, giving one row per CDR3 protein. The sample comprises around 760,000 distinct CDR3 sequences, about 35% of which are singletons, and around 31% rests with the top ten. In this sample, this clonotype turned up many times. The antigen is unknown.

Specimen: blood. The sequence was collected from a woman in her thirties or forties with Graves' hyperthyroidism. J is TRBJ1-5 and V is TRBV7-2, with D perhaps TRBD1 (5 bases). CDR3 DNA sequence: TGTGCCAGCAGCCGTACAAACCAGGGTTTACATCAGCCCCAGCATTTT. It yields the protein CASSRTNQGLHQPQHF.